A selection of T cell receptor beta chains follows, all from one sample in a study of cytomegalovirus exposure and HLA in healthy donors. Assay used: immunoSEQ multiplex PCR; TCRdb lists only in-frame clones, some missing. This sample has tens of thousands of clones, with about 63% found just once. Sequenced sample: PBMCs. These receptors were taken from a middle-aged man in good health and CMV-seropositive. Each CDR3 is given with its conserved first and last residue. Each record gives: J gene, clone size, D gene, V gene, CDR3 DNA, CDR3 protein. D genes are given only for firm matches. Size is omitted from some rows. Given values are once, few, many or a class for expanded clones.

J: TRBJ2-3; size: once; D: TRBD2; V: TRBV10-3; DNA: TGTGCCATCAGCGGCGAAGGAGGTGAGCGGGAGCTCGCAGATACGCAGTATTTT; CDR3: CAISGEGGERELADTQYF
J: TRBJ2-7; size: -; D: -; V: TRBV27; DNA: TGTGCCAGCAGTTTATCGAGTACACTAGAAGCCTCCTACGAGCAGTACTTC; CDR3: CASSLSSTLEASYEQYF
J: TRBJ1-1; size: -; D: TRBD1; V: TRBV5-1; DNA: TGCGCCAGCAGCTTGGCCACAGGGGTGAACACTGAAGCTTTCTTT; CDR3: CASSLATGVNTEAFF
J: TRBJ1-6; size: -; D: -; V: TRBV5-1; DNA: TGCGCCAGCAGCCCCCACGGGGACACTTCTTCACCCCTCCACTTT; CDR3: CASSPHGDTSSPLHF
J: TRBJ2-5; size: -; D: -; V: TRBV11-2; DNA: TGTGCCAGCAGCCCCCACCGGGAGACCCAGTACTTC; CDR3: CASSPHRETQYF
J: TRBJ1-1; size: -; D: TRBD1; V: TRBV6-1; DNA: TGTGCCAGCAGAAAGGACAGGGCACAAGCTTTCTTT; CDR3: CASRKDRAQAFF
J: TRBJ2-1; size: -; D: TRBD2; V: TRBV19; DNA: TGTGCCAGTAGTATAGCGGGAGGGCTGTACAATGAGCAGTTCTTC; CDR3: CASSIAGGLYNEQFF
J: TRBJ1-2; size: -; D: -; V: TRBV7-2; DNA: TGTGCCAGCAGCTCTACCAACAGGGCCACTAACTATGGCTACACCTTC; CDR3: CASSSTNRATNYGYTF
J: TRBJ2-3; size: -; D: -; V: TRBV4-2; DNA: TGTGCCAGCAGCCCCTCAGCGGAGGACGTGAATACGCAGTATTTT; CDR3: CASSPSAEDVNTQYF
J: TRBJ2-5; size: -; D: -; V: TRBV2; DNA: TGTGCCAGCAGTGAAGCAGTTGCGGTTAGCGGATTCCGAGAGACCCAGTACTTC; CDR3: CASSEAVAVSGFRETQYF
J: TRBJ1-5; size: -; D: -; V: TRBV30; DNA: TGTGCCTGGAGTGAGCAGGGAGGTCAGCCCCAGCATTTT; CDR3: CAWSEQGGQPQHF
J: TRBJ2-7; size: -; D: TRBD1; V: TRBV18; DNA: TGTGCCAGCTCACCTAACGCAGGGGGTCAGAGCGAGCAGTACTTC; CDR3: CASSPNAGGQSEQYF
J: TRBJ2-5; size: -; D: -; V: TRBV14; DNA: TGTGCCAGCAGCCAAGTTCGGTTCCAAGAGACCCAGTACTTC; CDR3: CASSQVRFQETQYF
J: TRBJ2-7; size: -; D: TRBD1; V: TRBV7-2; DNA: TGTGCCAGCAGCTTAGGGGTGAGGACAGGGGACCCCTACGAGCAGTACTTC; CDR3: CASSLGVRTGDPYEQYF
J: TRBJ1-1; size: few; D: -; V: TRBV11-2; DNA: TGTGCCAGCAGCTTTCGGGGGGCGGGTGCTGAAGCTTTCTTT; CDR3: CASSFRGAGAEAFF
J: TRBJ2-3; size: few; D: -; V: TRBV29-1; DNA: TGCAGCGTTTTATTAGGCACAGATACGCAGTATTTT; CDR3: CSVLLGTDTQYF
J: TRBJ2-5; size: few; D: -; V: TRBV6-1; DNA: TGTGCCAGCAGTGAAAGCCAGGGCTGGTACCAAGAGACCCAGTACTTC; CDR3: CASSESQGWYQETQYF
J: TRBJ1-3; size: -; D: TRBD1; V: TRBV5-5; DNA: TGTGCCAGCAGCTTGGGTGTGTCGGGACAGGGGGCATACACCATATATTTT; CDR3: CASSLGVSGQGAYTIYF
J: TRBJ1-6; size: -; D: -; V: TRBV4-1; DNA: TGCGCCAGCAGCCCTAGCTCCTATAATTCACCCCTCCACTTT; CDR3: CASSPSSYNSPLHF
J: TRBJ1-6; size: few; D: -; V: TRBV30; DNA: TGTGCCTGGAACAGGGAAAACTCACCCCTCCACTTT; CDR3: CAWNRENSPLHF
J: TRBJ1-6; size: -; D: TRBD1; V: TRBV4-3; DNA: TGCGCCAGCAGTCCTCGACAGGGGTTACCTCCCCTCCACTTT; CDR3: CASSPRQGLPPLHF
J: TRBJ2-2; size: few; D: -; V: TRBV12-5; DNA: TGTGCTAGTGGCGACACCCTCACCGGGGAGCTGTTTTTT; CDR3: CASGDTLTGELFF
J: TRBJ1-1; size: -; D: TRBD1; V: TRBV6-6; DNA: TGTGCCAGCAGTTACCCTAGGACAGGGGAGAACACTGAAGCTTTCTTT; CDR3: CASSYPRTGENTEAFF
J: TRBJ2-7; size: once; D: TRBD2; V: TRBV25-1; DNA: TGTGCCAGCAGTGAAGGACTAGCCCCAAATTCGTCGTCCTACGAGCAGTACTTC; CDR3: CASSEGLAPNSSSYEQYF
J: TRBJ2-2; size: -; D: -; V: TRBV2; DNA: TGTGCCAGCGGGAGCGGCGTTCGGGCCACCGGGGAGCTGTTTTTT; CDR3: CASGSGVRATGELFF
J: TRBJ1-4; size: -; D: -; V: TRBV29-1; DNA: TGCAGCGTGCTCGGGGAGAATGAAAAACTGTTTTTT; CDR3: CSVLGENEKLFF
J: TRBJ2-7; size: -; D: -; V: TRBV5-5; DNA: TGTGCCAGCAGCTTGGTTCTCGGGGGAATCTACGAGCAGTACTTC; CDR3: CASSLVLGGIYEQYF
J: TRBJ2-7; size: -; D: -; V: TRBV30; DNA: TGTGCCTGGAATACAAACTACGAGCAGTACTTC; CDR3: CAWNTNYEQYF
J: TRBJ2-5; size: -; D: TRBD2; V: TRBV4-3; DNA: TGCGCCAGCAGCCAAGATCCAGCGGGGGGCAGAGAGACCCAGTACTTC; CDR3: CASSQDPAGGRETQYF